What follows are 11 T cell receptor beta chains derived from one specimen sequenced in a study of blood T cell repertoires in COVID-19 (dated by TCRdb to about 2020). Library prep was done by the immunoSEQ multiplex PCR assay. The source is immuneACCESS, and TCRdb retained only in-frame sequences with V and J called. Part of the clones is not carried over; for the studies checked, unresolved V genes explain less than half of this, and the remainder is unexplained. The sample profile shows more than 100,000 clones; 87% of them were found once. The top ten constitute under 8% of the sample. Sequenced: peripheral blood. These receptors originate from a human donor in a cohort sampled during active COVID-19.

The chain recombines TRBV28 with TRBJ2-3, with 10 bases identical to TRBD2. Germline CDR1 is MDHEN and CDR2 is SYDVKM. CDR3 length: 15 residues. The V and J ends lost 8 bases and 3 bases, in that order; junction bases with no gene match: 8. The CDR3 sequence is CASSSSGSGTDTQYF. The CDR3 region has the DNA TGTGCCAGCTCCTCTAGCGGGAGTGGGACAGATACGCAGTATTTT.

This rearrangement joins TRBV11-2 to TRBJ2-3; D unclear. V dropped 5 bases and J dropped 0 bases, with 12 bases sitting between them. CDR3 length: 15 amino acids. Germline assignment: CDR1 SGHAT and CDR2 FQNNGV. DNA for the CDR3: TGTGCCAGCAGCAGGCTAGGATCTAGCACAGATACGCAGTATTTT. Amino acid sequence: CASSRLGSSTDTQYF.

The V gene is TRBV2, the J gene TRBJ2-2; unclear D gene. The V and J ends lost 4 bases and 0 bases respectively, with 9 bases between them. The CDR3 runs to 15 residues. The V gene's germline CDR1 is SNHLY and CDR2 FYNNEI. DNA of the CDR3: TGTGCCAGCAGTGCCCGGAGTCCGAACACCGGGGAGCTGTTTTTT. This translates into CASSARSPNTGELFF.

The chain recombines TRBV5-1 with TRBJ2-3; TRBD2 aligns across 8 bases. The CDR3 sequence is 19 residues long. Germline V gives CDR1 SGHRS, CDR2 YFSETQ. The J segment lost 8 bases and the V segment lost 0 bases, leaving 20 bases of the junction unmatched. The CDR3 DNA sequence: TGCGCCAGCAGCTTGGCTGCTTCGGGAGGGGGGCCGTGGTCCCGTACGCAGTATTTT. This gives the protein CASSLAASGGGPWSRTQYF.

This clone was counted a single time. The chain couples TRBV20-1 to TRBJ2-5; a possible D gene is TRBD2 (5 bases). The CDR3 length is 14 residues. Germline CDR1 reads DFQATT; CDR2 reads SNEGSKA (reference sequence). The V end lost 3 bases, the J end lost 1 base, and 12 bases lay between the germline ends. The CDR3 DNA reads TGCAGTGCTAGTAGGGCGACTACCCAAGAGACCCAGTACTTC. This translates into CSASRATTQETQYF.

This clone was detected many times. This sample also contains other DNA sequences that code for the same CDR3. The chain links TRBV6-5 to TRBJ2-1, with TRBD1 matching over 9 bases. Trimming removed 0 bases from V and 2 bases from J; junction bases left unmatched: 2. In germline, CDR1 is MNHEY, CDR2 SVGAGI. The CDR3 runs 16 residues. The CDR3 nucleotides are TGTGCCAGCAGTTACTCGAACAGGGGGCCCTACAATGAGCAGTTCTTC. Amino acid sequence: CASSYSNRGPYNEQFF.

This clone was recorded only once. The chain recombines TRBV19 with TRBJ2-5; 8 bases map to TRBD1. The CDR3 contains 13 residues. The V gene end was trimmed by 7 bases and the J gene end by 4 bases; junction bases not matched to a gene: 5. CDR1 is LNHDA and CDR2 is SQIVND in the germline V gene (reference sequence). This CDR3 is CASTMTGAETQYF. CDR3 nucleotide sequence: TGTGCCAGTACCATGACAGGGGCAGAGACCCAGTACTTC.

V is TRBV28 and J is TRBJ1-5; 7 bases line up with TRBD1. Germline V gene data show CDR1 as MDHEN and CDR2 as SYDVKM. V lost 8 bases and J lost 2; bases outside the gene matches: 6. The CDR3 is 14 residues long. CDR3 nucleotide sequence: TGTGCCAGCGCTTACGACAGGGGCAATCAGCCCCAGCATTTT. It yields the protein CASAYDRGNQPQHF.

The chain employs TRBV11-3 and TRBJ2-3; 9 bases fit TRBD2. The V segment lost 5 bases and the J segment 1 base; nucleotides outside the gene matches: 7. Per germline, CDR1 SGHNT and CDR2 YENEEA. The CDR3 has 16 residues. The CDR3 reads CASSPHSGGRTDTQYF. The CDR3 coding sequence is TGTGCCAGCAGCCCTCATAGCGGGGGACGCACAGATACGCAGTATTTT.

The V gene is TRBV5-8, the J gene TRBJ2-7; 7 positions agree with TRBD1. CDR3 length: 14 amino acids. After removal of 1 base from V and 2 bases from J, the junction contained 3 bases not matched to a gene. Germline CDR1 is SGHTS and CDR2 is YDEGEE. The chain's CDR3 is CASSLWDSTYEQYF. The CDR3 region has the DNA TGTGCCAGCAGCTTGTGGGACAGCACCTACGAGCAGTACTTC.

The chain is built from TRBV6-6 and TRBJ2-7; D possibly corresponds to TRBD2 (5 bases). The germline V and J ends were trimmed by 4 bases and 2 bases, with 12 bases remaining between them. The CDR3 extends over 14 amino acids. CDR1 is MNHNY and CDR2 is SVGAGI in the germline V gene (reference sequence). CDR3 sequence reads: CASSFAGETYEQYF. CDR3 bases: TGTGCCAGCAGTTTCGCCGGGGAAACCTACGAGCAGTACTTC.